This T cell receptor (beta chain) came from a study of T cells in Graves' hyperthyroidism and ophthalmopathy. Trimming took 4 bases from V and 6 from J, leaving 10 bases between them. This CDR3 is built from 12 residues. Germline CDR1 reads LNHNV; CDR2 reads YYDKDF (reference sequence). RNA transcripts served as the template for amplifying TCR beta CDR3 regions. HTBI primers were used for first-round RT-PCR of the TCR CDR3. TCRdb fed the multiplex PCR reads into MiXCR, producing one record per CDR3 protein. Here the sample spans under 200,000 distinct CDR3 sequences, 9.4% being singletons. The table lists this clonotype with many counts. The authors took PBMCs from roughly 9.5 ml fresh peripheral blood.

The sample taken for sequencing was blood. This TCR came from a woman younger than 30 with Graves' hyperthyroidism that later progressed to Graves' ophthalmopathy. The rearrangement links TRBV15 to TRBJ2-7, with D unresolved. For the CDR3, the DNA is TGTGCCACCAGCATGGCGAGTTCCGAGCAGTACTTC. It encodes CATSMASSEQYF.